This record concerns one TCR beta chain sequence. What it binds is unknown. This entry is derived from a study of cytomegalovirus exposure and HLA in healthy donors. Study-wide findings and caveats: Later analysis placed DRB1 highest and HLA-C lowest in TCR association rates, which differed by HLA locus. Association of 16,951 TCR beta sequences with HLA alleles was found at 0.05 false discovery rate in a later analysis.

PCR primers comprised 60 Vbeta and 13 Jbeta primers. The table came from immunoSEQ multiplex PCR; TCRdb's copy has only in-frame clones and leaves some out. The sample lists more than 150,000 clones, more than 80% occurring once. The sample was PBMCs. This clonotype originated in a woman between 50 and 59 years old in good health and CMV-seropositive.

The CDR3 nucleotides read TGTGCCAGCAGTAGGGACAGGGTCCGGAGCACTGAAGCTTTCTTT. This sequence encodes CASSRDRVRSTEAFF. The rearrangement joins TRBV27 to TRBJ1-1, with 9 bases aligning to TRBD1. Germline-derived CDR1 and CDR2 are MNHEY and SMNVEV (reference sequence). This CDR3 is built from 15 residues. The V and J ends lost 5 bases and 4 bases, in that order; junction bases with no gene match: 8.